These 15 T cell receptor beta chains share one sample of origin, sequenced in a study of T cells in Graves' hyperthyroidism and ophthalmopathy (dated by TCRdb to the late 2010s). The receptor library was made with multiplex PCR. The data were produced on an Illumina HiSeq 2000. The TCR beta CDR3 regions were amplified from the RNA transcripts. For the first round of RT-PCR on the TCR CDR3, the HTBI primer set was used together with the Qiagen OneStep RT-PCR kit. TCRdb applied fastp at Q25 and MiXCR to the public reads, then kept only in-frame beta chains. When rows share a CDR3 protein, they turn into one entry using the most common DNA and genes. This sample has 200,000 to 250,000 distinct CDR3 sequences in its table, and 17% of those were observed once. More than 50% of the sample is in the top ten clones. Sequencing was performed on blood. Receptors were obtained from a woman between 45 and 65 years old with Graves' hyperthyroidism.

This clonotype has a count of ten or more. This chain connects TRBV7-9 to TRBJ2-7; 14 bases align to TRBD2. Germline V gene sequence: CDR1 SEHNR, CDR2 FQNEAQ (reference sequence). V was pared by 6 bases and J by 0 bases, with 1 base of the junction left unmatched. There are 15 residues in the CDR3. CDR3: CASSGTSGSSYEQYF. The CDR3 DNA sequence: TGTGCCAGCAGTGGGACTAGCGGGAGCTCCTACGAGCAGTACTTC.

The chain combines TRBV10-2 with TRBJ1-2; D gene uncertain. V was cut by 0 bases and J by 0 bases, with 8 bases left in between. CDR1 is WSHSY and CDR2 is SAAADI in the germline V gene. The CDR3 consists of 15 residues. DNA for the CDR3: TGCGCCAGCAGTGAGTCGTTACCAACTAACTATGGCTACACCTTC. Translating it yields CASSESLPTNYGYTF.

This clonotype appeared many times. The chain uses TRBV12-3 or TRBV12-4 and TRBJ2-1, with TRBD1 matching over 7 bases. The ends lost 8 bases at V and 5 bases at J; junction bases unmatched: 3. The CDR3 has 12 residues. This CDR3 reads CASQRGHNEQFF. The CDR3, as DNA: TGTGCCAGCCAAAGGGGGCACAATGAGCAGTTCTTC.

This clonotype was picked up a small number of times. The CDR3 protein is CASSLYGRAAYNEQFF. The CDR3 DNA follows: TGTGCCAGCAGCTTATACGGTCGAGCGGCATACAATGAGCAGTTCTTC. This chain links TRBV7-3 with TRBJ2-1, with D possibly being TRBD2 (5 bases). The germline V and J ends were trimmed by 2 bases and 4 bases, with 15 bases remaining between them. The length of the CDR3 is 16 residues. CDR1 SGHTA and CDR2 FQGTGA come from the germline V gene.

This clonotype was seen repeatedly, ten times or more. V usage is TRBV5-1 and J usage is TRBJ2-5, with 7 nucleotides matching TRBD1. Unmatched junction bases numbered 5, after V lost 5 bases and J lost 1 base. This CDR3 is built from 14 residues. Germline CDR1 is SGHRS and CDR2 is YFSETQ. In DNA form, the CDR3 reads TGCGCCAGCAGTTCCGGGACAGCCCAAGAGACCCAGTACTTC. This encodes CASSSGTAQETQYF.

This clonotype was recorded many times. V gene TRBV29-1 combines with J gene TRBJ2-3, with D possibly TRBD2 on 6 matching bases. The germline V gene has CDR1 SQVTM and CDR2 ANQGSEA. This CDR3 has 13 residues. Between the trimmed V and J ends, which lost 3 bases and 4 bases, there was a span of 11 bases. The CDR3 coding sequence is TGCAGCGTTGATCGGGGGTGGGCAGATACGCAGTATTTT. Encoded protein: CSVDRGWADTQYF.

In this sample, this clonotype turned up a few times. One base away lies a much larger clone, so this may be a sequencing read error. The chain is built from TRBV29-1 and TRBJ2-1; TRBD2 aligns across 11 bases. The J call is in doubt because the DNA end fits TRBJ2-7 better. From germline, CDR1 is SQVTM and CDR2 ANQGSEA. This CDR3 spans 19 amino acids. CDR3 sequence (DNA): TGCAGCGTTGTGCCGGGACTCCTAGCGGGAGGTACATCCTACAATGAGCAGTACTTC. Amino acid sequence: CSVVPGLLAGGTSYNEQYF.

V and J are TRBV6-6 and TRBJ2-5, with TRBD2 matching over 10 bases. CDR1 and CDR2 (germline): MNHNY, SVGAGI (reference sequence). There are 17 residues in the CDR3. V lost 2 bases and J lost 3; bases outside the gene matches: 9. CDR3 coding DNA: TGTGCCAGCAGTTACCCCCTAGCGGGAGTTGGGGAAGAGACCCAGTACTTC. Amino acid sequence: CASSYPLAGVGEETQYF.

The chain joins TRBV5-1 to TRBJ2-7, with unresolved D. The CDR3 is 14 residues long. Germline V gives CDR1 SGHRS, CDR2 YFSETQ. The ends were cut back, 4 bases at V and 0 bases at J, with 11 bases in the middle. Written as DNA, the CDR3 is TGCGCCAGCAGCATGGGCAGGTCCTCCTACGAGCAGTACTTC. It specifies CASSMGRSSYEQYF.

As for this clonotype: This may be a read error: a much more frequent sequence differs by one nucleotide. V usage is TRBV12-3 or TRBV12-4 and J usage is TRBJ2-7, with D hard to call. The CDR3 loop spans 14 amino acids. The chain's CDR3 is CASSFATLSYGQYF. The CDR3 nucleotides are TGTGCCAGCAGTTTCGCCACCCTATCCTACGGGCAGTACTTC.

The chain is built from TRBV2 and TRBJ1-5; no clear D gene. V lost 2 bases and J 0 bases, leaving 11 bases between the germline ends. Germline assignment: CDR1 SNHLY and CDR2 FYNNEI. This CDR3 has 16 residues. The CDR3 nucleotides are TGTGCCAGCAGTGAAAACCGGGATCTTAGCAATCAGCCCCAGCATTTT. Translating it yields CASSENRDLSNQPQHF.

The gene calls are TRBV20-1 and TRBJ2-1, with 13 bases fitting TRBD2. The CDR3 contains 14 residues. J was trimmed by 7 bases and V by 6 bases; bases with no gene match: 6. The germline gives CDR1 DFQATT, CDR2 SNEGSKA (reference sequence). The CDR3 sequence: CSAPTSGRLNEQFF. CDR3 coding DNA: TGCAGTGCCCCGACTAGCGGGAGGTTAAATGAGCAGTTCTTC.

The table lists this clonotype with a few counts. The genes are TRBV10-3 and TRBJ2-2; the D is unclear. Germline V gene data show CDR1 as ENHRY and CDR2 as SYGVKD. The CDR3 length is 12 residues. V was clipped by 5 bases and J by 2 bases, with 3 bases between them. The CDR3 coding sequence is TGTGCCATCAGTAGAAACACCGGGGAGCTGTTTTTT. Encoded protein: CAISRNTGELFF.

At least ten counts were recorded for this clonotype. V usage is TRBV11-2 and J usage is TRBJ1-1, with D tentatively TRBD1 (6 bases). With 1 base removed from V and 4 bases from J, the gap between germline ends came to 22 bases. The CDR3 is made up of 18 amino acids. CDR1 and CDR2 (germline): SGHAT, FQNNGV. Here the CDR3 DNA reads TGTGCCAGCAGCTTAGCGTGGAGGGGTACAGGGACGGGCACTGAAGCTTTCTTT. This codes for CASSLAWRGTGTGTEAFF.

This clonotype was counted ten times or more. V gene TRBV28 combines with J gene TRBJ1-2; 10 positions agree with TRBD1. Germline CDR1 and CDR2: MDHEN and SYDVKM. With V trimmed by 3 bases and J by 3 bases, 4 bases remained unmatched. The CDR3 runs to 15 residues. The CDR3 coding sequence is TGTGCCAGCAGTTTCACCGGGACAGGGGACTATGGCTACACCTTC. Protein product: CASSFTGTGDYGYTF.